These T cell receptor beta chains were read from a single sample in a study of shared clonotypes between healthy human individuals. Sequenced by immunoSEQ multiplex PCR; TCRdb stores in-frame clones only, minus some. The sample shows roughly 1.4 million clones, 97% to 99% of them seen only once. Specimen: naive CD4+ T cells sorted from blood. Receptors were obtained from a man in his thirties or forties in good health. CDR3s include the opening cysteine and the closing phenylalanine or tryptophan. Each record gives: V gene, D gene, clone size, J gene, CDR3 DNA, CDR3 protein. The D gene is left open where the match is weak. Clone size is stated in some rows and not others, as once, few, many or a class when expanded.

>TRBV27|NA|NA|TRBJ1-4
TGTGCCAGCAGTTTGGCCGGAGATAATGAAAAACTGTTTTTT
CASSLAGDNEKLFF
>TRBV5-4|NA|NA|TRBJ2-1
TGTGCCAGCAGCTTGTCTGGGTCCCGGGGTGCTGAGCAGTTCTTC
CASSLSGSRGAEQFF
>TRBV19|NA|once|TRBJ2-3
TGTGCCAGCAACAAACGCCGCGGGGCAAGCACAGATACGCAGTATTTT
CASNKRRGASTDTQYF
>TRBV5-4|TRBD2|once|TRBJ2-2
TGTGCCAGCAGCTTGATCTCCGGGAGGACCGGGGAGCTGTTTTTT
CASSLISGRTGELFF
>TRBV2|TRBD1|NA|TRBJ2-7
TGTGCCAGCAGTGAAGCACCCGGGACAGACTCCTACGAGCAGTACTTC
CASSEAPGTDSYEQYF
>TRBV10-3|TRBD1|NA|TRBJ1-1
TGTGCCATAACGGGACAGGGAACGTCAAGCGCTGAAGCTTTCTTT
CAITGQGTSSAEAFF
>TRBV9|TRBD1|NA|TRBJ2-7
TGTGCCAGCAGCGTAGGGGACAGACTCTACGAGCAGTACTTC
CASSVGDRLYEQYF
>TRBV28|TRBD1|NA|TRBJ1-1
TGTGCCAGCCACGTTGGACAGGGGATATCGAACACTGAAGCTTTCTTT
CASHVGQGISNTEAFF
>TRBV9|NA|NA|TRBJ2-5
TGTGCCAGCAGCGAGTGGACGGGATTGGAGACCCAGTACTTC
CASSEWTGLETQYF
>TRBV5-4|NA|NA|TRBJ2-1
TGTGCCAGCAGCCCGGACCCCCGGGCAATCAACAATGAGCAGTTCTTC
CASSPDPRAINNEQFF
>TRBV5-1|NA|NA|TRBJ1-2
TGCGCCAGCAGCTTGGAGGCAGGGAACTATGGCTACACCTTC
CASSLEAGNYGYTF
>TRBV15|NA|NA|TRBJ2-1
TGTGCCACCAGCAGAGGTACAGGGAAGGGTGAGCAGTTCTTC
CATSRGTGKGEQFF
>TRBV9|NA|NA|TRBJ2-1
TGTGCCAGCAGCGTAGATATCCGGGACAAGCAGTTCTTC
CASSVDIRDKQFF
>TRBV4-2|NA|NA|TRBJ1-2
TGTGCCAGCAGCCAAGATCGGAACAGCTATGGCTACACCTTC
CASSQDRNSYGYTF
>TRBV5-8|NA|NA|TRBJ2-3
TGTGCCAGCAGCTCGGGACTTATCACAGATACGCAGTATTTT
CASSSGLITDTQYF
>TRBV14|NA|NA|TRBJ1-4
TGTGCCAGCAGCCAATCGTTGAAGATTTCAACAACTAATGAAAAACTGTTTTTT
CASSQSLKISTTNEKLFF
>TRBV19|NA|once|TRBJ2-5
TGTGCCAGTAGTATTGGAGGAGGGGTCCAAGAGACCCAGTACTTC
CASSIGGGVQETQYF
>TRBV6-5|TRBD2|NA|TRBJ2-2
TGTGCCAGCAGTTACGGAGGCGGGAGAGGCACCGGGGAGCTGTTTTTT
CASSYGGGRGTGELFF
>TRBV5-1|TRBD2|NA|TRBJ2-1
TGCGCCAGCAGCGGCAGCGGGAGTAAATATGAGCAGTTCTTC
CASSGSGSKYEQFF
>TRBV9|TRBD2|NA|TRBJ2-1
TGTGCCAGCAGCCCCAGACTAGCCCACTCCTACAATGAGCAGTTCTTC
CASSPRLAHSYNEQFF